The 20 T cell receptor beta chains presented below share a single source sample, sequenced in a study of CD8+CD57+ T cells in acquired aplastic anemia. According to the study, genomic DNA was the template for TCR beta VDJ and CDR3 profiling. TCRdb ran MiXCR on the reads and lists one entry per CDR3 protein. The sample comprises about 190,000 distinct CDR3 sequences, about half of which are singletons, and roughly 15% rests with the top ten. The sample taken for sequencing was sorted CD4+, CD8+, or CD8+CD57+ T cells (not recorded which) from PBMCs. All receptors come from a human donor in good health, serving as a control.

J is TRBJ1-6 and V is TRBV2; D perhaps matches TRBD1 (6 bases). CDR1 is SNHLY, CDR2 FYNNEI, per germline. This CDR3 has 14 amino acids. The V and J ends lost 6 bases and 5 bases respectively, with 11 bases between them. CDR3 sequence (DNA): TGTGCCAGCAGGGCGGACAGCAATAATTCACCCCTCCACTTT. It codes for CASRADSNNSPLHF.

A remark on this clonotype: A read error is likely, as this CDR3 ends without the conserved phenylalanine or tryptophan. This chain's CDR3 is CATGRNFRSESPLHL. The CDR3, as DNA: TGTGCCACTGGAAGGAACTTCCGCAGTGAGTCACCCCTCCACCTT. This chain links TRBV15 with TRBJ1-6; D not certain. CDR1 and CDR2 (germline): LNHNV, YYDKDF (reference sequence). V lost 9 bases, J lost 10 bases, and 22 bases lay in between. The CDR3 is 15 residues long.

This clonotype came up once. The chain links TRBV7-6 to TRBJ2-3; tentatively, D is TRBD2 (5 bases). CDR3 length equals 16 residues. Trimming cost V 1 base and J 0 bases, with 11 bases left between them. Germline-derived CDR1 and CDR2 are SGHVS and FNYEAQ. CDR3 sequence (DNA): TGTGCCAGCAGCTTAGGGGAGCCCACTAGCACAGATACGCAGTATTTT. This gives the protein CASSLGEPTSTDTQYF.

The rearrangement uses TRBV7-2 and TRBJ2-1; D is uncertain. Germline V lookup: CDR1 SGHTA, CDR2 FQGNSA. V lost 0 bases to trimming and J lost 3 bases, with 27 bases between them. This CDR3 spans 21 amino acids. CDR3 residues: CASSLAIRPVAETQYYNEQFF. The DNA of the CDR3 is TGTGCCAGCAGCTTAGCTATACGTCCCGTTGCGGAGACCCAGTACTACAATGAGCAGTTCTTC.

This clonotype was picked up many times. For the CDR3, the DNA is TGTGCCAGCAGTATAGCACCCTACGGACAGGGGATTGGCACTGAAGCTTTCTTT. Translating it yields CASSIAPYGQGIGTEAFF. The chain joins TRBV27 to TRBJ1-1; 9 bases fit TRBD1. V lost 5 bases, J lost 4 bases, and 17 bases stayed unmatched. CDR3 length: 18 residues. CDR1 and CDR2 (germline): MNHEY, SMNVEV (reference sequence).

The table lists this clonotype with a count of one. V gene TRBV25-1 combines with J gene TRBJ1-1; D is unclear. In germline, CDR1 is MGHDK, CDR2 SYGVNS. V was clipped by 6 bases and J by 1 base, with 12 bases between them. The CDR3 has 14 residues. In nucleotides, the CDR3 is TGTGCCAGCAGCTTGAACACCAAGAACACTGAAGCTTTCTTT. Protein sequence: CASSLNTKNTEAFF.

This clonotype has just a few counts. The chain is built from TRBV7-6 and TRBJ2-7; 7 bases agree with TRBD1. The V gene's germline CDR1 is SGHVS and CDR2 FNYEAQ. The CDR3 contains 15 residues. V lost 1 base and J lost 2; bases outside the gene matches: 5. In DNA form, the CDR3 reads TGTGCCAGCAGCTTAGATCGTCAGGGGGCCTACGAGCAGTACTTC. Its translation: CASSLDRQGAYEQYF.

The rearrangement links TRBV7-9 to TRBJ2-1; TRBD1 matches 7 bases. Germline V lookup: CDR1 SEHNR, CDR2 FQNEAQ (reference sequence). V shed 3 bases, J shed 6 bases, and the junction held 8 bases outside the gene matches. This CDR3 is 15 amino acids long. CDR3 region: CASSFRDRVPNEQFF. The CDR3, as DNA: TGTGCCAGCAGCTTTCGGGACAGAGTCCCCAATGAGCAGTTCTTC.

The chain is built from TRBV9 and TRBJ2-7; D gene uncertain. The CDR3 loop spans 15 amino acids. CDR1 and CDR2 from the germline V gene are SGDLS and YYNGEE. V was pared by 0 bases and J by 3 bases, with 13 bases between. CDR3 residues: CASSVVVVNYYEQYF. CDR3 in DNA: TGTGCCAGCAGCGTAGTGGTGGTCAATTACTACGAGCAGTACTTC.

The rearrangement links TRBV9 to TRBJ1-1, with 7 bases fitting TRBD1. The CDR3 spans 13 residues. Germline V lookup: CDR1 SGDLS, CDR2 YYNGEE. The junction had 5 bases not matched to a gene; V was cut back by 1 base and J by 8 bases. CDR3 protein: CASSVQPGGEAFF. The CDR3 DNA follows: TGTGCCAGCAGCGTACAACCAGGGGGGGAAGCTTTCTTT. Supplemented by reference TRBV9 and TRBJ1-1, the full variable domain reads DSGVTQTPKHLITATGQRVTLRCSPRSGDLSVYWYQQSLDQGLQFLIQYYNGEERAKGNILERFSAQQFPDLHSELNLSSLELGDSALYFCASSVQPGGEAFFGQGTRLTVV.

The table lists this clonotype with many counts. This chain uses TRBV9 with TRBJ1-2; 10 nucleotides agree with TRBD1. Per the germline V gene, CDR1 is SGDLS and CDR2 is YYNGEE. The junction had 6 bases not matched to a gene; V was cut back by 4 bases and J by 6 bases. The CDR3 is 14 amino acids. CDR3 region: CASSLDRGMHGYTF. CDR3 nucleotide sequence: TGTGCCAGCAGCCTGGACAGGGGGATGCATGGCTACACCTTC.

A note on this clonotype: Being one base from a much bigger clone, this may be a read error. The genes are TRBV7-8 and TRBJ2-5, with D maybe TRBD1 (6 bases). Germline V CDR1 and CDR2: SGHVS, FQNEAQ. With 6 bases removed from V and 7 bases from J, the gap between germline ends came to 18 bases. The CDR3 has 14 amino acids. CDR3: CASSSEGGRGTQYF. DNA of the CDR3: TGTGCCAGCAGTTCTGAAGGGGGTAGAGGGACCCAGTACTTC.

Worth noting for this clonotype: The junction differs from germline at one of its ends, possibly a read error. The rearrangement uses TRBV20-1 and TRBJ1-1, with D unresolved. The CDR3 covers 11 residues. Per the germline V gene, CDR1 is DFQATT and CDR2 is SNEGSKA (reference sequence). The CDR3 region is CSAARSGKGSF. The CDR3 region has the DNA TGCAGTGCTGCTCGCAGCGGGAAAGGGTCGTTT.

This clonotype was picked up many times. The J gene is TRBJ1-6, the V gene TRBV5-8; D gene unclear. This CDR3 has 14 residues. V shed 2 bases and J shed 2 bases, with 5 bases lying between them. The germline CDR1 and CDR2 sequences are SGHTS and YDEGEE. The CDR3 here is CASSLQPYNSPLHF. The CDR3 DNA sequence: TGTGCCAGCAGCTTACAGCCCTATAATTCACCCCTCCACTTT.

The V call is TRBV7-2, the J call TRBJ1-2, with no clear D. Trimming removed 1 base at V and 8 bases at J, with 8 bases between. There are 12 residues in the CDR3. Germline CDR1 is SGHTA and CDR2 is FQGNSA. CDR3 bases: TGTGCCAGCAGCTTAGAGTCCGGAGGCTACACCTTC. As protein: CASSLESGGYTF.

This chain uses TRBV20-1 with TRBJ2-1; D call uncertain. The CDR3 contains 14 residues. In germline, CDR1 is DFQATT, CDR2 SNEGSKA (reference sequence). V lost 4 bases and J 7 bases, leaving 17 bases between the germline ends. The CDR3 sequence: CSATSDPSRNEQFF. The CDR3 bases are TGCAGTGCTACGTCTGACCCCTCGAGGAATGAGCAGTTCTTC.

This clonotype was seen ten or more times. This chain connects TRBV20-1 to TRBJ2-5, with TRBD2 matching over 7 bases. V trimming: 3 bases; J trimming: 0 bases; junction bases outside the gene matches: 7. The CDR3 covers 15 residues. Germline V gene sequence: CDR1 DFQATT, CDR2 SNEGSKA (reference sequence). CDR3 protein: CSARGPGLHQETQYF. The DNA of the CDR3 is TGCAGTGCTAGGGGGCCGGGACTACACCAAGAGACCCAGTACTTC.

This clonotype was found many times. CDR3 DNA: TGTGCCAGCTCACCACCGCGGCAGGGGGTCCACGAGCAGTACTTC. Translation: CASSPPRQGVHEQYF. This chain links TRBV18 with TRBJ2-7, with 7 bases lining up with TRBD1. This CDR3 region has 15 residues. Germline V CDR1 and CDR2: KGHSH, LQKENI. With 0 bases clipped from V and 5 bases from J, the junction kept 7 bases outside the gene matches.

The genes are TRBV7-3 and TRBJ2-7, with 9 bases lining up with TRBD1. This CDR3 region has 16 residues. Germline CDR1 SGHTA, CDR2 FQGTGA. After removal of 0 bases from V and 5 bases from J, the junction contained 8 bases not matched to a gene. CDR3 sequence: CASSLTGDRARHEQYF. The CDR3, as DNA: TGTGCCAGCAGCTTAACGGGGGACAGGGCAAGACACGAGCAGTACTTC.

This chain joins TRBV10-3 and TRBJ2-6; possibly TRBD1 or TRBD2 for D (7 bases each). With 5 bases removed from V and 1 base from J, the gap between germline ends came to 15 bases. The V gene's germline CDR1 is ENHRY and CDR2 SYGVKD. The CDR3 has 17 residues. Written as DNA, the CDR3 is TGTGCCATCAGTTCTACAGGGGAGGGATCTGGGGCCAACGTCCTGACTTTC. This translates into CAISSTGEGSGANVLTF.